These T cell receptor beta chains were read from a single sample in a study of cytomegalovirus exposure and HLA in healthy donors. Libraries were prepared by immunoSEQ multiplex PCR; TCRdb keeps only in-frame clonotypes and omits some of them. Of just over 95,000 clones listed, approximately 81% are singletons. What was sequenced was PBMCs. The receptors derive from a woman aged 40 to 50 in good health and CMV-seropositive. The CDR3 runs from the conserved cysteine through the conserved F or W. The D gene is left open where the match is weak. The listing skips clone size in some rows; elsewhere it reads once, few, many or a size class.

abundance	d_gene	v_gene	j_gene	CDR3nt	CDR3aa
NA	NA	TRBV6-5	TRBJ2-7	TGTGCCAGCAGGACGCTAGCGCAGCCCTACGAGCAGTACTTC	CASRTLAQPYEQYF
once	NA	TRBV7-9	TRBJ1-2	TGTGCCATCGAAGGGGGGGCCAAACAATATGGCTACACCTTC	CAIEGGAKQYGYTF
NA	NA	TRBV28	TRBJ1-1	TGTGCCAGCAGTTTAATAGGGACAAAGAACACTGAAGCTTTCTTT	CASSLIGTKNTEAFF
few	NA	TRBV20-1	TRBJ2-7	TGCAGTGCTAGGGGGGGCTACGAGCAGTACTTC	CSARGGYEQYF
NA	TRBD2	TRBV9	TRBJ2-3	TGTGCCAGCGCTGGCGAGGCTAGCGGGAGTTATACGCAGTATTTT	CASAGEASGSYTQYF
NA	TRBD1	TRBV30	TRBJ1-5	TGTGCCTGGGCCCCTCCAGGGGGTATAGGTCAGCCCCAGCATTTT	CAWAPPGGIGQPQHF
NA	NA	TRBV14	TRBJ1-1	TGTGCCAGCAGCCAAGCCCAGGGGTTAGTAACGAACACTGAAGCTTTCTTT	CASSQAQGLVTNTEAFF
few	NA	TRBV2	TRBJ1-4	TGTGCCAGCAAAGTTTTGGGGGGTAATGAAAAACTGTTTTTT	CASKVLGGNEKLFF
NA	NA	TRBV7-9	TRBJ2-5	TGTTCCAGCAGTAACTCGGGGGAGACCCAGTACTTC	CSSSNSGETQYF
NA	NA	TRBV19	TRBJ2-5	TGTGCCAGCAGAAAACGACAGGACATCCAAGAGACCCAGTACTTC	CASRKRQDIQETQYF
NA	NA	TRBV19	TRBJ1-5	TGTGCCAGTAGGCTGGAGGGGCAAGGCAATCAGCCCCAGCATTTT	CASRLEGQGNQPQHF
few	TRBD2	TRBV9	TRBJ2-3	TGTGCCAGCAGCGAGACCTTAGCGGGAGGAGTGCGGACGCAGTATTTT	CASSETLAGGVRTQYF
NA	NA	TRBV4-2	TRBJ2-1	TGTGCCAGCAGCCCCCGGCTAGGAGGCCCCTCGGAGCAGTTCTTC	CASSPRLGGPSEQFF
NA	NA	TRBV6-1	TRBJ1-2	TGTGCCAGCAGTGAAGCGAGGACAGTCTTTTATGGCTACACCTTC	CASSEARTVFYGYTF
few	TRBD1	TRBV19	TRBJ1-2	TGTGCCAGTAGTCCAGGGGGCGTCTATGGCTACACCTTC	CASSPGGVYGYTF
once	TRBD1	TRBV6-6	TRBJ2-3	TGTGCCAGCAGCCAGGACAGGGTCTATACAGATACGCAGTATTTT	CASSQDRVYTDTQYF
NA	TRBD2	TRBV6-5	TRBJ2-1	TGTGCCAGCAGTTCCCTCGGGACTAGGGGGAATGAGCAGTTCTTC	CASSSLGTRGNEQFF